The 24 T cell receptor beta chains below come from one sample, sequenced in a study of blood T cells in healthy people across ages. Through a sample-barcoded 5' primer and a J-beta primer mix, a second PCR was run for 7 to 11 cycles. A single record per CDR3 protein comes from TCRdb applying MiXCR to the 5' RACE reads. The sample lists 650,000 to 700,000 distinct CDR3 sequences; over 40% were seen once. The material sequenced was blood. Every receptor here comes from a woman at least 80 years old in good health.

The V gene is TRBV15, the J gene TRBJ2-1, with D perhaps TRBD2 (5 bases). Germline CDR1 and CDR2: LNHNV and YYDKDF (reference sequence). V was pared by 2 bases and J by 10 bases, with 9 bases between. This CDR3 is 12 amino acids long. CDR3 sequence: CATSRITGEQFF. DNA for the CDR3: TGTGCCACCAGCAGAATTACGGGAGAGCAGTTCTTC. The whole variable domain, remainder taken from reference TRBV15 and TRBJ2-1, is DAMVIQNPRYQVTQFGKPVTLSCSQTLNHNVMYWYQQKSSQAPKLLFHYYDKDFNNEADTPDNFQSRRPNTSFCFLDIRSPGLGDTAMYLCATSRITGEQFFGPGTRLTVL.

The rearrangement joins TRBV7-8 to TRBJ1-5; D may be TRBD1 (6 bases). Trimming cost V 5 bases and J 3 bases, with 17 bases left between them. Germline CDR1 reads SGHVS; CDR2 reads FQNEAQ. The CDR3 totals 16 residues. The chain's CDR3 is CASSPRRDTANQPQHF. The CDR3 DNA follows: TGTGCCAGCAGCCCCAGGCGGGACACCGCCAATCAGCCCCAGCATTTT.

The rearrangement joins TRBV29-1 to TRBJ2-5; the match to TRBD2 covers 9 bases. V was pared by 8 bases and J by 3 bases, with 4 bases of the junction left unmatched. Germline V gives CDR1 SQVTM, CDR2 ANQGSEA. This CDR3 is built from 12 residues. CDR3 region: CSLTSGKETQYF. The CDR3 DNA reads as TGCAGCCTGACTAGCGGAAAAGAGACCCAGTACTTC.

This clonotype was counted many times. The rearrangement uses TRBV12-3 or TRBV12-4 and TRBJ2-5, with 7 bases fitting TRBD1. This CDR3 region has 15 residues. Germline trimming cut 2 bases from V and 6 bases from J; bases unmatched to any gene: 9. The CDR3 here is CASSLLQGFRKTQYF. CDR3 DNA: TGTGCCAGCAGTTTACTACAGGGGTTCAGGAAGACCCAGTACTTC.

This clonotype was detected only a few times. This chain uses TRBV24-1 with TRBJ2-3; tentative D call: TRBD1 (7 bases). Germline V lookup: CDR1 KGHDR, CDR2 SFDVKD. Trimming pared 5 bases from V and 4 bases from J, leaving 12 bases between. This CDR3 is 14 amino acids long. CDR3 in amino acids: CATSVGGGADTQYF. As DNA, the CDR3 is TGTGCCACCAGTGTAGGGGGCGGGGCAGATACGCAGTATTTT.

The chain recombines TRBV12-3 or TRBV12-4 with TRBJ2-3; TRBD2 matches 8 bases. There are 15 residues in the CDR3. V gave up 5 bases and J gave up 11 bases; unmatched junction bases: 15. CDR3 loop: CASSRIAGSTDVQYF. The CDR3 bases are TGTGCCAGCAGTAGGATAGCGGGGAGCACAGATGTGCAGTATTTT.

This clonotype was detected ten times or more. The chain has TRBV6-4 and TRBJ2-3; 10 bases agree with TRBD1. Trimming cost V 5 bases and J 4 bases; bases outside gene matches: 6. CDR1 is MRHNA, CDR2 SNTAGT, per germline. This CDR3 has 15 residues. The CDR3 DNA is TGTGCCAGCAGTTCCGGGACAGGGGACCCAGATACGCAGTATTTT. It is translated as CASSSGTGDPDTQYF.

This clonotype was observed a handful of times. This may be a read error: a much more frequent sequence differs by one nucleotide. The chain has TRBV7-8 and TRBJ2-5, with D possibly matching TRBD2 (6 bases). V was clipped by 6 bases and J by 11 bases, with 25 bases between them. The CDR3 has 15 amino acids. Germline CDR1 SGHVS, CDR2 FQNEAQ. CDR3 bases: TGTGCCAGCAGTGGGTGGGTCCAAGCGGGCAATGAGCAGTACTTC. As protein: CASSGWVQAGNEQYF.

This sequence joins TRBV29-1 and TRBJ2-5, with 9 bases lining up with TRBD1. The trim removed 7 bases at V and 1 base at J, leaving 10 bases unmatched. The germline gives CDR1 SQVTM, CDR2 ANQGSEA. CDR3 length equals 15 residues. CDR3: CSALPGTGSQETQYF. DNA for the CDR3: TGCAGCGCCTTGCCCGGGACAGGGTCCCAAGAGACCCAGTACTTC.

The chain couples TRBV6-2 or TRBV6-3 to TRBJ2-3; 8 bases map to TRBD2. CDR3 size: 16 residues. V was clipped by 4 bases and J by 2 bases; unmatched bases: 8. The germline CDR1 and CDR2 sequences are MNHEY and SVGEGT. CDR3 in amino acids: CASSFLAGRITDTQYF. The DNA for the CDR3 is TGTGCCAGCAGTTTCCTAGCGGGTAGGATCACAGATACGCAGTATTTT.

The rearrangement joins TRBV9 to TRBJ2-3; no clear D gene. V was shortened by 2 bases and J by 0 bases, with 10 bases between the two germline ends. CDR3 length: 15 amino acids. The V gene's germline CDR1 is SGDLS and CDR2 YYNGEE. The CDR3 sequence is CASSVGRPSTDTQYF. The CDR3 DNA is TGTGCCAGCAGCGTCGGGCGGCCGAGCACAGATACGCAGTATTTT.

The table lists this clonotype with many counts. The CDR3 DNA is TGTGCCAGCAGATCGACTAGCGGGGTCGGGGATGAGCAGTTCTTC. Encoded protein: CASRSTSGVGDEQFF. The chain has TRBV6-6 and TRBJ2-1, with 11 bases fitting TRBD2. The CDR3 is made up of 15 amino acids. After removal of 6 bases from V and 8 bases from J, the junction contained 9 bases not matched to a gene. Germline V gene data show CDR1 as MNHNY and CDR2 as SVGAGI (reference sequence).

The V call is TRBV6-1, the J call TRBJ2-5, with TRBD1 matching over 7 bases. The DNA matches TRBJ2-7 better at its end, which makes the J call doubtful. This CDR3 spans 15 amino acids. Looked up from germline, CDR1 is MNHNS and CDR2 is SASEGT. The CDR3 nucleotides are TGTGCCAGCAGTGCCTTAGGACAGGCGAACTACGAGCAGTACTTC. This codes for CASSALGQANYEQYF.

Many counts were recorded for this clonotype. This sequence joins TRBV4-2 and TRBJ2-5, with D tentatively TRBD2 (6 bases). The V gene lost 0 bases and the J gene lost 5 bases, with 10 bases spanning the gap. Germline V lookup: CDR1 LGHNA, CDR2 YNFKEQ. CDR3 length: 14 amino acids. CDR3 coding DNA: TGTGCCAGCAGCCAAGATGGGGGGAGGGAGACCCAGTACTTC. As protein: CASSQDGGRETQYF.

This rearrangement joins TRBV20-1 to TRBJ2-1; a weak D match, TRBD2 (6 bases). The CDR3 is made up of 12 amino acids. The V gene's germline CDR1 is DFQATT and CDR2 SNEGSKA (reference sequence). The chain's CDR3 is CAGISLNNEQFF. The CDR3 nucleotides read TGCGCGGGGATTTCGCTGAACAATGAGCAGTTCTTC.

To note about this clonotype: A much bigger clone sits one base away, suggesting this may be a read error. The V and J genes are TRBV20-1 and TRBJ2-5, with 10 bases that match TRBD2. Unmatched junction bases numbered 11, after V lost 2 bases and J lost 11 bases. Germline CDR1 is DFQATT and CDR2 is SNEGSKA (reference sequence). The CDR3 extends over 14 amino acids. The CDR3: CSARFGTSANEQYF. Written as DNA, the CDR3 is TGCAGTGCTAGATTTGGGACTAGCGCCAATGAGCAGTACTTC.

About this clonotype itself: A read error is possible here, since a much larger clone lies one base away. This sequence joins TRBV20-1 and TRBJ2-4; D not certain. The better agreement between TRBJ2-7 and the DNA end casts doubt on the J call. This CDR3 has 13 residues. Germline values: CDR1 DFQATT, CDR2 SNEGSKA (reference sequence). The CDR3 DNA follows: TGCAGTGCTAGAGGGCGGAACTCCTACGAGCAGTACTTC. Translating it yields CSARGRNSYEQYF.

This clonotype was seen only a few times. V is TRBV28 and J is TRBJ2-1; D may be TRBD1 (5 bases). CDR1 and CDR2 from the germline V gene are MDHEN and SYDVKM. V was clipped by 4 bases and J by 6 bases, with 10 bases between them. The CDR3 loop spans 13 amino acids. The DNA for the CDR3 is TGTGCCAGCAGTTCGTCAGGGTCCAATGAGCAGTTCTTC. It codes for CASSSSGSNEQFF.

V is TRBV7-8 and J is TRBJ2-1; no definite D call. Trimming left V 5 bases short and J 0 bases short, with 14 bases between. Looked up from germline, CDR1 is SGHVS and CDR2 is FQNEAQ. The CDR3 totals 16 residues. Here the CDR3 DNA reads TGTGCCAGCAGCCCAACCGACCGAAGCTCCTACAATGAGCAGTTCTTC. As protein: CASSPTDRSSYNEQFF.

The rearrangement links TRBV20-1 to TRBJ2-7; TRBD2 agrees at 8 bases. The closer fit of TRBJ2-5 to the DNA end suggests the J call may be wrong. From germline, CDR1 is DFQATT and CDR2 SNEGSKA (reference sequence). CDR3 length: 13 residues. CDR3 loop: CSASILAGETQYF. Written as DNA, the CDR3 is TGCAGTGCTAGCATCCTAGCGGGAGAGACCCAGTACTTC.

Concerning this clonotype itself: One base away lies a much larger clone, so this may be a sequencing read error. V usage is TRBV10-2 and J usage is TRBJ2-1; perhaps TRBD2 as D (5 bases). CDR1 is WSHSY and CDR2 is SAAADI in the germline V gene. The CDR3 is 14 amino acids. The CDR3 region has the DNA TGCGCCAGCAAAATGGGAGATGCCTACAAGGAGCAGTTCTTC. Translation gives CASKMGDAYKEQFF.

At least ten counts were recorded for this clonotype. The chain recombines TRBV7-2 with TRBJ2-7; 7 nucleotides agree with TRBD2. J lost 5 bases, V lost 5 bases, and 6 bases had no gene match. The CDR3 runs 13 residues. Germline V lookup: CDR1 SGHTA, CDR2 FQGNSA. CDR3 sequence (DNA): TGTGCCAGCAGCGCTCAAACTAGCGACGAGCAGTACTTC. Its translation is CASSAQTSDEQYF.

This clonotype was picked up many times. V gene TRBV4-2 combines with J gene TRBJ2-1; TRBD1 matches 7 bases. Germline V gene data show CDR1 as LGHNA and CDR2 as YNFKEQ. V was pared by 3 bases and J by 5 bases, with 13 bases of the junction left unmatched. CDR3 length: 17 residues. The CDR3 region has the DNA TGTGCCAGCAGCCAGACCCGGGACAGAGGCCTTCACAATGAGCAGTTCTTC. Protein product: CASSQTRDRGLHNEQFF.

The chain uses TRBV10-3 and TRBJ2-5; D may correspond to TRBD1 or TRBD2 (5 bases each). The CDR3 covers 12 residues. Trimming pared 10 bases from V and 2 bases from J, leaving 11 bases between. Germline V gene data show CDR1 as ENHRY and CDR2 as SYGVKD. CDR3 DNA sequence: TGTGCCACTTCGGGGCAGCAAGAGACCCAGTACTTC. This codes for CATSGQQETQYF.